Sequencing of this TCR beta chain was carried out in a study of blood T cells in healthy people across ages. General observations from the study: Estimates of total diversity, which came from one million sequenced T cells, were considered to be underestimates. Samples with more naive T cells showed higher observed beta diversity.

A note on this clonotype: The antigen is not known.

A sample-barcoded 5' primer and a J-beta primer mix were used in a second PCR of roughly 6 to 11 cycles. Each cDNA molecule was tagged by a template-switch adaptor with 12 random nucleotides. TCRdb used MiXCR to reprocess the 5' RACE reads, holding one entry per CDR3 protein. Of 1.5 million to 2 million distinct CDR3 sequences listed, about 39% were seen once; the top ten hold 23%. Germline V CDR1 and CDR2: SGHKS, YYEKEE (reference sequence). CDR3 size: 13 residues. V lost 5 bases and J lost 4; bases outside the gene matches: 5. Material for sequencing was blood. This sequence was found in a human donor in good health. The chain links TRBV5-5 to TRBJ1-1, with 7 bases lining up with TRBD1. In nucleotides, the CDR3 is TGTGCCAGCAGGTTAGGGGGCTCCACTGAAGCTTTCTTT. Translated: CASRLGGSTEAFF.